The 2 T cell receptor beta chains reported below all come from one sample, sequenced in a study of OX40 agonist ivuxolimab in advanced cancers. Method: immunoSEQ multiplex PCR; TCRdb's copy keeps in-frame clones and lacks some. Altogether roughly 75,000 clones are present, around 84% being singletons, with the ten largest covering approximately 6.5%. The sample here was CD4+ or CD8+ T cells sorted from blood, taken in a trial of the OX40 agonist ivuxolimab. The origin of the receptors is an adult with an advanced solid tumor such as melanoma, head and neck, liver or kidney cancer.

This rearrangement joins TRBV28 to TRBJ2-2; no firm D call. The CDR3 has 17 residues. The V end was cut by 4 bases, the J end by 6 bases, with 21 bases between. The germline V gene encodes CDR1 MDHEN and CDR2 SYDVKM. The DNA of the CDR3 is TGTGCCAGCAGTTCTTGGGATTTCTTAGGGAATGCCGGGGAGCTGTTTTTT. It yields the protein CASSSWDFLGNAGELFF.

Only a few counts were recorded for this clone. This rearrangement joins TRBV4-1 to TRBJ2-2; D unclear. The V and J ends lost 3 bases and 7 bases respectively, with 3 bases between them. The CDR3 has 11 amino acids. Per germline, CDR1 MGHRA and CDR2 YSYEKL. Written as DNA, the CDR3 is TGCGCCAGCAGCCAGGGCGGGGAGCTGTTTTTT. It yields the protein CASSQGGELFF.